This T cell receptor beta chain was recorded in a study of T cell changes during pregnancy in multiple sclerosis. Method: immunoSEQ multiplex PCR; TCRdb's copy keeps in-frame clones and lacks some. The profile shows about 50,000 clones, 75% to 95% of them singletons. V dropped 3 bases and J dropped 3; count of bases not matched to a gene: 3. Germline CDR1 is SEHNR and CDR2 is FQNEAQ (reference sequence). This CDR3 is 16 amino acids long. The TCR sequence derives from a female donor with multiple sclerosis, enrolled in a pregnancy study. The gene calls are TRBV7-9 and TRBJ2-7, with 15 bases identical to TRBD2. The specimen comprised CD8+ T cells from peripheral blood mononuclear cells, sampled after pregnancy. CDR3 in DNA: TGTGCCAGCAGCTTGGGACTAGCGGGAGGCCACTACGAGCAGTACTTC. It specifies CASSLGLAGGHYEQYF. The complete variable domain, with remaining parts taken from reference TRBV7-9 and TRBJ2-7, reads DTGVSQNPRHKITKRGQNVTFRCDPISEHNRLYWYRQTLGQGPEFLTYFQNEAQLEKSRLLSDRFSAERPKGSFSTLEIQRTEQGDSAMYLCASSLGLAGGHYEQYFGPGTRLTVT.